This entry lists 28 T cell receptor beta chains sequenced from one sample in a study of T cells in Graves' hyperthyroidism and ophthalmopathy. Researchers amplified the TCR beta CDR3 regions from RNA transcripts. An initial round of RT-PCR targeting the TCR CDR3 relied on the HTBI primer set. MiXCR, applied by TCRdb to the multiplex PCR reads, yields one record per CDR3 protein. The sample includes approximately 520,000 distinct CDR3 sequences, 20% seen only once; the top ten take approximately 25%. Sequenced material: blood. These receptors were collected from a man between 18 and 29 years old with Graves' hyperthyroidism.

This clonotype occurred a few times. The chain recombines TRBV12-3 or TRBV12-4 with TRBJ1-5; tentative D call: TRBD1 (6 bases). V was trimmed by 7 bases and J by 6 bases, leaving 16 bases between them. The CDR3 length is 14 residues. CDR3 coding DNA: TGTGCCAGCAAAAGGGGGTCCCAAGCTCAGCCCCAGCATTTT. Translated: CASKRGSQAQPQHF.

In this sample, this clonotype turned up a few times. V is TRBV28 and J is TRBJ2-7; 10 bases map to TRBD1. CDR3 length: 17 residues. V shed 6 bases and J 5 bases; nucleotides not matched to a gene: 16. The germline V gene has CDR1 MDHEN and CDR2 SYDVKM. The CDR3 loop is CASSQKHPETGGHEQYF. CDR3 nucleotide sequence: TGTGCCAGCAGCCAAAAACACCCCGAGACAGGGGGCCACGAGCAGTACTTC.

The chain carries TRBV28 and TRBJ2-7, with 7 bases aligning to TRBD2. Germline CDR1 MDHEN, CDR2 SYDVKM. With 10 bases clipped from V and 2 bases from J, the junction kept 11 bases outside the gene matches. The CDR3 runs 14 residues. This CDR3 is CATDGAGETYEQYF. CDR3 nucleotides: TGTGCCACCGATGGGGCGGGAGAGACCTACGAGCAGTACTTC.

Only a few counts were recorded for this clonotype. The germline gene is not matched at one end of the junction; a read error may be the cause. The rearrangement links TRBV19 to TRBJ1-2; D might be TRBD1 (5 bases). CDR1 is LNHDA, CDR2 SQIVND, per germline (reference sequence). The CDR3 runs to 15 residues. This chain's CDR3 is CASSAGGILNYGYAF. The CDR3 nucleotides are TGTGCCAGTAGTGCCGGGGGGATCCTTAACTATGGCTACGCCTTC.

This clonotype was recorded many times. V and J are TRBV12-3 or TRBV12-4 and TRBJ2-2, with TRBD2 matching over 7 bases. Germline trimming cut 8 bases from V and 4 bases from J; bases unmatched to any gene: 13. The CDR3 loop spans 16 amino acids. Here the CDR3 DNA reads TGTGCCAGCTCCTCAATGGGCGGGGGAAGCACCGGGGAGCTGTTTTTT. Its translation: CASSSMGGGSTGELFF.

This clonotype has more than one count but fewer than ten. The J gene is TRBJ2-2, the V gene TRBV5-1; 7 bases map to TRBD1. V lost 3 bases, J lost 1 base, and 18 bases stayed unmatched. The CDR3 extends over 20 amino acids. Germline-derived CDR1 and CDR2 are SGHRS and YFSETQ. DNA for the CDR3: TGCGCCAGCAGCTCACTTTACAGGGGTCCTCGCACACGGAACACCGGGGAGCTGTTTTTT. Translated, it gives CASSSLYRGPRTRNTGELFF.

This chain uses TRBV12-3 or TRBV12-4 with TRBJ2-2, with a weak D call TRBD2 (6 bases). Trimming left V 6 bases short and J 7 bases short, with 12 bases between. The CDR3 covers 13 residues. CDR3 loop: CASSLAGHGELFF. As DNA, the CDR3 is TGTGCCAGCAGCCTGGCGGGGCACGGGGAGCTGTTTTTT.

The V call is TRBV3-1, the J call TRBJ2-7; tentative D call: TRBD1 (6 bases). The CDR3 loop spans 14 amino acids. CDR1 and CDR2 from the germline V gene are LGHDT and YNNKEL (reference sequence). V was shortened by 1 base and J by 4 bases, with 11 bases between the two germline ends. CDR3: CASSQGFRGYEQYF. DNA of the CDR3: TGTGCCAGCAGCCAAGGGTTTAGGGGGTACGAGCAGTACTTC.

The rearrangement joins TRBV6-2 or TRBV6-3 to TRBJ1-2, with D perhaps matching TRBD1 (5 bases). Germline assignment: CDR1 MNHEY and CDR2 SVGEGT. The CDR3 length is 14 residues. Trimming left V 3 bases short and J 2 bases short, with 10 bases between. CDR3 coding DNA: TGTGCCAGCAGTTATCGAGGGGAGAACTATGGCTACACCTTC. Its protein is CASSYRGENYGYTF.

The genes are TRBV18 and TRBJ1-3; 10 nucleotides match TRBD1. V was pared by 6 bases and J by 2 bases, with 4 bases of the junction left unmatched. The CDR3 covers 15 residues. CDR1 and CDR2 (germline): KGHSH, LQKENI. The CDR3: CASSHGQGAGNTIYF. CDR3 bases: TGTGCCAGCTCTCACGGACAGGGGGCTGGAAACACCATATATTTT.

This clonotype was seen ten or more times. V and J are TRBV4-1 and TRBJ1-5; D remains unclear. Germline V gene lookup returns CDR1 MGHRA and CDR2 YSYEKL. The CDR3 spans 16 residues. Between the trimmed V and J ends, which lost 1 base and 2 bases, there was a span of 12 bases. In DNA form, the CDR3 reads TGCGCCAGCAGCCAAGTTGGGCGGGGAGGCAATCAGCCCCAGCATTTT. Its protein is CASSQVGRGGNQPQHF.

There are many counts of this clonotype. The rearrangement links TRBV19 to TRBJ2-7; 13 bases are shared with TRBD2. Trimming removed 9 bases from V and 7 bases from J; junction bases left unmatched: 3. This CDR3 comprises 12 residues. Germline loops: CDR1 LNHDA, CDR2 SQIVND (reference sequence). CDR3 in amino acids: CASGLAGVEQYF. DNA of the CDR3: TGTGCCAGCGGACTAGCGGGGGTGGAGCAGTACTTC. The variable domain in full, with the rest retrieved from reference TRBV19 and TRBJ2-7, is DGGITQSPKYLFRKEGQNVTLSCEQNLNHDAMYWYRQDPGQGLRLIYYSQIVNDFQKGDIAEGYSVSREKKESFPLTVTSAQKNPTAFYLCASGLAGVEQYFGPGTRLTVT.

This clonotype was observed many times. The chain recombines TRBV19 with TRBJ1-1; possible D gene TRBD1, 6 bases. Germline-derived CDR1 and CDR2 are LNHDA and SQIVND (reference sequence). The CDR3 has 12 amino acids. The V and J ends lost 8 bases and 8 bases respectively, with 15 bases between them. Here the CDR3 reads CASHTGNREAFF. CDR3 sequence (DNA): TGTGCCAGTCACACAGGGAACCGGGAAGCTTTCTTT.

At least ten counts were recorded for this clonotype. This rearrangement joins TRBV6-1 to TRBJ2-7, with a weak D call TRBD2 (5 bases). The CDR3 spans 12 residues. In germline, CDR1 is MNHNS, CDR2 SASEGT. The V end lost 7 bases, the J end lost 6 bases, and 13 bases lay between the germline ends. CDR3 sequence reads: CASTVRSGEQYF. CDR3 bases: TGTGCCAGCACCGTAAGGAGCGGCGAGCAGTACTTC.

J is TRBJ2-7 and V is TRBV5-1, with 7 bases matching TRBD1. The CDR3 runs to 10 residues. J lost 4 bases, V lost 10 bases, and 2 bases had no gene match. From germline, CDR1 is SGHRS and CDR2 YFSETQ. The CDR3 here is CAGDRYEQYF. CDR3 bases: TGCGCCGGGGACAGATACGAGCAGTACTTC.

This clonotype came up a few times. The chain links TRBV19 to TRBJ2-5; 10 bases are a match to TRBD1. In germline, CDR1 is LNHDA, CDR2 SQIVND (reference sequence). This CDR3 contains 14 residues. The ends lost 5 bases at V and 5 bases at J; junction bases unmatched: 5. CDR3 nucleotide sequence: TGTGCCAGTAGTGTCGGACAGGGGGTGGAGACCCAGTACTTC. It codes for CASSVGQGVETQYF.

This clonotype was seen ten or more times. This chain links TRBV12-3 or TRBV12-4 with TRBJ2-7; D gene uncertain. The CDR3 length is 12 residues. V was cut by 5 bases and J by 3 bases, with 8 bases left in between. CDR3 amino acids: CASSPDNYEQYF. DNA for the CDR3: TGTGCCAGCAGTCCAGATAACTACGAGCAGTACTTC.

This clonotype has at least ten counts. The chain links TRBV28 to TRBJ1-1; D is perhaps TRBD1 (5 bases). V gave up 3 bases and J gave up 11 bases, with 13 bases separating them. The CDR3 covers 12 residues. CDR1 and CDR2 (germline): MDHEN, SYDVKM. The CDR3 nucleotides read TGTGCCAGCAGTTTGGGGACTATGGGGGCTTTCTTT. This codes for CASSLGTMGAFF.

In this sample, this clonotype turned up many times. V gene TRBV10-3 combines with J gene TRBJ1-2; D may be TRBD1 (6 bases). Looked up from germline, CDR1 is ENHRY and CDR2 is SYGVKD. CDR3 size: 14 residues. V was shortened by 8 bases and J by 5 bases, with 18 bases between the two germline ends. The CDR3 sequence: CAIGPGHFKYGYTF. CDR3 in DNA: TGTGCCATCGGGCCGGGACACTTTAAGTATGGCTACACCTTC.

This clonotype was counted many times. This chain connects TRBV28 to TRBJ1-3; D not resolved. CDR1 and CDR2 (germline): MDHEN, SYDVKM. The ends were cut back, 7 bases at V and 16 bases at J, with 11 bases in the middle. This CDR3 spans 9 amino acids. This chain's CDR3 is CASTLGRYF. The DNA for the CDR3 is TGTGCCAGCACCCTGGGAAGGTATTTT.

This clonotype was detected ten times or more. The CDR3 DNA reads as TGCAGCGTTGAGGGTGGAGAGACCCAGTACTTC. Protein: CSVEGGETQYF. The V gene is TRBV29-1, the J gene TRBJ2-5; D not certain. Germline loops: CDR1 SQVTM, CDR2 ANQGSEA. The CDR3 totals 11 residues. Trimming stripped 3 bases from V and 4 bases from J, with 6 bases between.

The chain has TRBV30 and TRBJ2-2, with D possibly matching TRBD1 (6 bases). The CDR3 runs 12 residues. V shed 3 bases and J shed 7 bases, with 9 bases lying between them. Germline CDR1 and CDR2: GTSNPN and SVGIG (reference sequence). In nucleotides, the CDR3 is TGTGCCTGGAGCGGGACATTCGGGGAGCTGTTTTTT. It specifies CAWSGTFGELFF.

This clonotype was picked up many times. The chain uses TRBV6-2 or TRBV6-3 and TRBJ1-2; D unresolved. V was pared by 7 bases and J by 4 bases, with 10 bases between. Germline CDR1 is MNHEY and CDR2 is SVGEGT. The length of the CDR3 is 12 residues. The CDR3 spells CASTTRSYGYTF. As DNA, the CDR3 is TGTGCCAGCACTACCAGGTCCTATGGCTACACCTTC.

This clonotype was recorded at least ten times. CDR3 in amino acids: CASSLGDTTYEQYF. CDR3 DNA sequence: TGTGCCAGCAGCTTAGGAGACACCACCTACGAGCAGTACTTC. The J gene is TRBJ2-7, the V gene TRBV11-2, with no clear D. The CDR3 covers 14 residues. Germline CDR1 reads SGHAT; CDR2 reads FQNNGV. V was shortened by 1 base and J by 2 bases, with 9 bases between the two germline ends.

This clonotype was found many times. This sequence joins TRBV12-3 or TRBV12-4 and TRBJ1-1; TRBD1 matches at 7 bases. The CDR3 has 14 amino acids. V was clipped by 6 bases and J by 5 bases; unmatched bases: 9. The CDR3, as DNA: TGTGCCAGCAGCCCCGACAGGGTGGATACTGAAGCTTTCTTT. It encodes CASSPDRVDTEAFF.

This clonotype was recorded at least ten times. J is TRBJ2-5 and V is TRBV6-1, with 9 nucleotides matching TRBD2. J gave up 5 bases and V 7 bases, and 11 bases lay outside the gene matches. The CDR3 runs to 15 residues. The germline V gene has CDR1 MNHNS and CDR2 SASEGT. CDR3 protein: CASKSGGTIGETQYF. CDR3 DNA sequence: TGTGCCAGCAAGAGCGGGGGGACTATCGGGGAGACCCAGTACTTC.

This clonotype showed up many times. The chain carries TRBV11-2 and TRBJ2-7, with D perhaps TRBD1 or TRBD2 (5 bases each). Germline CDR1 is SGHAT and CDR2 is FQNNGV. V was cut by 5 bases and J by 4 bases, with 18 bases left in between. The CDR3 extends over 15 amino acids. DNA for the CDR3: TGTGCCAGCAGCCCGGGGCCCTATGTGCTTTACGAGCAGTACTTC. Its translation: CASSPGPYVLYEQYF.

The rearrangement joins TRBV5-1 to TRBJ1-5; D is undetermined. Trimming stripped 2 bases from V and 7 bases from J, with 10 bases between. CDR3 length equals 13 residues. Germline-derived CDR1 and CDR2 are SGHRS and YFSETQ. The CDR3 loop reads CASSFEGEQPQHF. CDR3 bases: TGCGCCAGCAGCTTTGAGGGAGAACAGCCCCAGCATTTT.